This T cell receptor (beta chain) was retrieved from a study of tumour-infiltrating T cells in Burkitt lymphoma. Turning to the study itself: The Burkitt lymphoma cohort spanned all epidemiological subtypes.

The assay was immunoSEQ multiplex PCR, and TCRdb's table has in-frame clones only and misses some. Of roughly 990 clones detected, 10% to 15% appear once; the ten largest clones hold about 20%. The CDR3 sequence is 14 residues long. Germline V lookup: CDR1 SGHNT, CDR2 YYREEE (reference sequence). The junction had 6 bases not matched to a gene; V was cut back by 4 bases and J by 4 bases. Sequencing input: tumor tissue. The rearrangement joins TRBV5-4 to TRBJ2-7, with 9 bases matching TRBD2. This receptor was obtained from a human donor with Burkitt lymphoma. The CDR3 spells CASSPDSGSYEQYF. The CDR3 region has the DNA TGTGCCAGCAGCCCAGATAGCGGGAGTTACGAGCAGTACTTC.